These T cell receptor beta chains were read from a single sample in a study of CD8 T cells in ankylosing spondylitis. TCRdb itself ran the 5' RACE reads through MiXCR, one entry per CDR3 protein. The table has fewer than 250,000 distinct CDR3 sequences, 10% to 13% seen once. The source material was blood, either unsorted or a sorted T cell fraction (not recorded which). All receptors come from a male donor with ankylosing spondylitis or in good health (not recorded which). Each CDR3 is given with its conserved first and last residue. The order of the fields is V gene, D gene, J gene, clone size, CDR3 DNA, CDR3 protein. A D gene is named only where the DNA matches it firmly. Rows give clone size only sometimes, using once, few, many, or a class for an expanded clone.

>TRBV4-1|TRBD2|TRBJ2-7|-
TGCGCCAGCACCCCGGACGCGGGAGCCCGCGAGCAGTACTTC
CASTPDAGAREQYF
>TRBV4-1|-|TRBJ1-6|many
TGCGCCAGCAGCCAAGATCAGCCAAGCGCTTTGGGTTCACCCCTCCACTTT
CASSQDQPSALGSPLHF
>TRBV20-1|-|TRBJ1-6|many
TGCAGTGCTAGGAAAGATACTCTTTCACCCCTCCACTTT
CSARKDTLSPLHF
>TRBV20-1|-|TRBJ2-1|-
TGCAGTGCAACTCCGGGACTCCCTCCGAATGAGCAGTTCTTC
CSATPGLPPNEQFF
>TRBV5-1|TRBD2|TRBJ2-3|-
TGCGCCAGCAGCTTGGGAACTAGCGGGGAGGGGACAGATACGCAGTATTTT
CASSLGTSGEGTDTQYF
>TRBV10-2|-|TRBJ2-2|-
TGCGCCAGCAGGCAGGGTAGGGGTACCGGGGAGCTGTTTTTT
CASRQGRGTGELFF
>TRBV7-2|-|TRBJ2-5|few
TGTGCCAGCAGCTTACACGACAGGGAGGGGGAGACCCAGTACTTC
CASSLHDREGETQYF
>TRBV18|-|TRBJ2-1|few
TGTGCCAGCTCACCAGTCGAAGGACGCGGCTACAATGAGCAGTTCTTC
CASSPVEGRGYNEQFF
>TRBV12-3/TRBV12-4|TRBD2|TRBJ2-1|few
TGTGCCAGCAGTTTAAGCAGGGGCCTCCTCACTAGCGGGGCATCCTACAATGAGCAGTTCTTC
CASSLSRGLLTSGASYNEQFF
>TRBV10-3|TRBD2|TRBJ2-7|many
TGTGCCATCAGTGAGTCCCGGGGGGGGTTGGGTTACGAGCAGTACTTC
CAISESRGGLGYEQYF
>TRBV7-6|-|TRBJ1-1|many
TGTGCCAGCAGCCTGGGGGGCGGGAATGAAGCTTTCTTT
CASSLGGGNEAFF
>TRBV20-1|TRBD2|TRBJ2-1|many
TGCAGTGCTAGAGATATCCAGCGGGGTGGCAATGAGCAGTTCTTC
CSARDIQRGGNEQFF
>TRBV10-1|-|TRBJ2-7|many
TGCGCCAGCAGTGAACAAACAGGGAGCGAGCAGTACTTC
CASSEQTGSEQYF
>TRBV27|TRBD2|TRBJ2-1|many
TGTGCCAGCAGCCTCGATGCTAGCGGGGGAGACAATGAGCAGTTCTTC
CASSLDASGGDNEQFF
>TRBV25-1|-|TRBJ1-1|many
TGTGCCAGCTTCATGAACACTGAAGCTTTCTTT
CASFMNTEAFF
>TRBV5-1|-|TRBJ1-1|many
TGCGCCAGCAGCTCCTCGGGTAACACTGAAGCTTTCTTT
CASSSSGNTEAFF
>TRBV5-4|-|TRBJ2-1|few
TGTGCCAGCAGCCAACAGGGGGGGGGAGAGGGGTTCTTC
CASSQQGGGEGFF
>TRBV4-1|TRBD1|TRBJ1-2|-
TGCGCCAGCAGCCACCTCCCGGGACAGGATAGTCCGAATGGCTACACCTTC
CASSHLPGQDSPNGYTF
>TRBV6-5|TRBD2|TRBJ2-7|many
TGTGCCAGCAGTTACTCGGGCGGGAGAGGTTACGAGCAGTACTTC
CASSYSGGRGYEQYF
>TRBV5-1|-|TRBJ2-2|many
TGCGCCAGCAGCTGGCCTGGCACTACGAACACCGGGGAGCTGTTTTTT
CASSWPGTTNTGELFF
>TRBV29-1|-|TRBJ2-2|many
TGCAGCGTTGCGGGAAACACCGGGGAGCTGTTTTTT
CSVAGNTGELFF
>TRBV5-5|-|TRBJ2-5|many
TGTGCCAGCAGCCCACAGGGCCTAGAGACCCAGTACTTC
CASSPQGLETQYF
>TRBV20-1|TRBD2|TRBJ2-1|many
TGCAGTGCTGCGACTAGCGGGAGGACCTACAATGAGCAGTTCTTC
CSAATSGRTYNEQFF
>TRBV19|-|TRBJ2-1|many
TGTGCCAGTAGTATATCGGCAGCCAATGAGCAGTTCTTC
CASSISAANEQFF
>TRBV3-1|-|TRBJ2-5|many
TGTGCCAGCAGCCAAACGGGTCAAGAGACCCAGTACTTC
CASSQTGQETQYF
>TRBV30|-|TRBJ1-2|many
TGTGCCTGCCGGCAGATCCCGATAGATGGCTACACCTTC
CACRQIPIDGYTF
>TRBV20-1|TRBD1|TRBJ2-7|many
TGCAGTGCTCCCCTAACTGACAGGGCTTATCCCTACGAGCAGTACTTC
CSAPLTDRAYPYEQYF
>TRBV12-3/TRBV12-4|-|TRBJ1-1|many
TGTGCCAGCACCGGGTTCAATGAAGCTTTCTTT
CASTGFNEAFF
>TRBV29-1|-|TRBJ1-2|many
TGCAGCGTTGAAGAGGGTGGCTACACCTTC
CSVEEGGYTF
>TRBV12-3/TRBV12-4|TRBD2|TRBJ2-1|-
TGTGCCAGCAGCAACATTAAGGGGACTAGCGGTTACAATGAGCAGTTCTTC
CASSNIKGTSGYNEQFF
>TRBV20-1|TRBD1|TRBJ1-5|many
TGCAGTGCAGGACAGGGGGGAGGGAGCAATCAGCCCCAGCATTTT
CSAGQGGGSNQPQHF
>TRBV12-3/TRBV12-4|-|TRBJ1-4|many
TGTGCCAGCAGTCCAGAAGTTCGAAAACTGTTTTTT
CASSPEVRKLFF
>TRBV20-1|TRBD2|TRBJ2-3|many
TGCAGTGTTCGGGCCGGCGGGAGGGCCACAGATACGCAGTATTTT
CSVRAGGRATDTQYF
>TRBV20-1|-|TRBJ2-3|many
TGCAGTGCTAGAGGGGGGGCAGATACGCAGTATTTT
CSARGGADTQYF
>TRBV20-1|-|TRBJ2-7|many
TGCAGTGCTAGGCGGGGACCCAACGAGCAGTACTTC
CSARRGPNEQYF
>TRBV4-2|-|TRBJ2-3|many
TGTGCCAGCAGCCAAGAAGAGGCTAGCACAGATACGCAGTATTTT
CASSQEEASTDTQYF
>TRBV12-3/TRBV12-4|-|TRBJ2-7|many
TGTGCCAGCAGCCCTGCGGGACCCTACGAGCAGTACTTC
CASSPAGPYEQYF
>TRBV28|-|TRBJ2-7|many
TGTGCCAGCCGGCCTAGCGCGACCTACGAGCAGTACTTC
CASRPSATYEQYF
>TRBV6-1|-|TRBJ1-1|-
TGTGCCAGCAGGCTGATGACAGGAATGAACACTGAAGCTTTCTTT
CASRLMTGMNTEAFF
>TRBV20-1|-|TRBJ2-3|many
TGCAGTGCTAGCGAGGACGCTAATACGCAGTATTTT
CSASEDANTQYF
>TRBV12-3/TRBV12-4|TRBD1|TRBJ1-1|-
TGTGCCAGCAGCATCGGACAGGCGGGGGTCACTGAAGCTTTCTTT
CASSIGQAGVTEAFF
>TRBV12-3/TRBV12-4|-|TRBJ2-2|many
TGTGCCAGCAAAGGGACCGGGGAGCTGTTTTTT
CASKGTGELFF
>TRBV12-5|TRBD1|TRBJ1-1|many
TGTGCTAGTGTAGGCAGGGGGGACACTGAAGCTTTCTTT
CASVGRGDTEAFF